This T cell receptor (beta chain) was retrieved from a study of cytomegalovirus exposure and HLA in healthy donors. Study-wide points: As a later analysis revealed, most CMV-associated TCR beta chains appeared HLA-restricted. Most likely, a cluster of highly shared sequence variants arose as a sequencing artifact.

PCR used 60 Vbeta primers and 13 Jbeta primers. Sequencing used immunoSEQ multiplex PCR; TCRdb keeps in-frame clones, though not all of them. The table counts 65,000 to 80,000 clones; about 4.6% lies in the top ten. Those who donated were healthy bone marrow donors. The germline V gene has CDR1 GTSNPN and CDR2 SVGIG (reference sequence). The CDR3 loop spans 15 amino acids. Regarding this clone: What it binds is not known. The junction and the germline gene differ at one end; a read error may be behind it. The same CDR3 can be traced to other DNA sequences in this sample.

The chain couples TRBV30 to TRBJ2-2; 8 bases agree with TRBD2. Specimen: PBMCs. The TCR originated in a man under 40 in good health and CMV-seronegative. CDR3 amino acids: CAWSVMGLDTGELFF. The CDR3 DNA is TGCGCCTGGAGTGTAATGGGACTAGATACCGGGGAGCTGTTTTTT.